This note documents a single T cell receptor (beta chain) sequence. The source of the sample is a study of CD8+ T cells in alopecia areata. Extraction of RNA preceded its reverse transcription into cDNA, which served as the sequencing template. The data were produced by immunoSEQ multiplex PCR, yet TCRdb's version contains in-frame clones alone and is incomplete. This repertoire shows 150,000 to 250,000 clones, roughly 50% found once; its top ten account for about 5%. Treatment noted: oral pan-JAK inhibitor, 5-10 mg twice daily. Per germline, CDR1 SGHDT and CDR2 YYEEEE. Trimming cost V 4 bases and J 1 base; bases outside gene matches: 4. CDR3 length: 16 amino acids.

The source material was CD4+ T cells sorted from blood, sampled at week 24, from a patient treated with tofacitinib. This receptor was obtained from a human donor with alopecia areata. The V call is TRBV5-6, the J call TRBJ2-2; 10 nucleotides agree with TRBD2. This CDR3 reads CASSLTSGVNTGELFF. CDR3 DNA sequence: TGTGCCAGCAGCCTCACTAGCGGGGTGAACACCGGGGAGCTGTTTTTT.